The 15 T cell receptor beta chains below were found in one sample sequenced in a study of vaccination and CD4 T cells after COVID-19. Treatment defined: roughly 11-day PBMC culture with coronavirus spike peptide pools or control peptides (ViraFEST assay). Cultured CD4+ T-cell DNA underwent Oncomine TCR Beta short-read sequencing. TCRdb itself ran the PCR reads through MiXCR, one entry per CDR3 protein. The data contain 15,000 to 20,000 distinct CDR3 sequences, 50% of them singletons. These receptors have no identified antigens. The sequenced sample was CD4+ T cells from blood, cultured in vitro. All receptors derive from a human donor who had recovered from COVID-19.

The CDR3 DNA follows: TGTGCCAGCAGGGCGGCGGGACAGGGGACCCACGAGCAGTACTTC. Amino acid sequence: CASRAAGQGTHEQYF. The chain joins TRBV12-3 or TRBV12-4 to TRBJ2-7, with 10 positions matching TRBD1. V shed 6 bases, J shed 5 bases, and the junction held 10 bases outside the gene matches. This CDR3 is 15 amino acids long.

The chain combines TRBV7-2 with TRBJ1-2; no firm D call. Germline V CDR1 and CDR2: SGHTA, FQGNSA. CDR3 size: 14 residues. Trimming pared 5 bases from V and 2 bases from J, leaving 12 bases between. CDR3 in amino acids: CASSPVGRNYGYTF. The CDR3 coding sequence is TGTGCCAGCAGCCCCGTGGGCAGAAACTATGGCTACACCTTC. The full variable domain, in which reference TRBV7-2 and TRBJ1-2 provide the parts outside the CDR3, is GAGVSQSPSNKVTEKGKDVELRCDPISGHTALYWYRQSLGQGLEFLIYFQGNSAPDKSGLPSDRFSAERTGGSVSTLTIQRTQQEDSAVYLCASSPVGRNYGYTFGSGTRLTVV.

This clonotype was seen a few times. The CDR3 bases are TGTGCCAGCAGCTTCACAGGGAACACTGAAGCTTTCTTT. Translation gives CASSFTGNTEAFF. This chain joins TRBV7-9 and TRBJ1-1, with a weak D call TRBD1 (5 bases). V lost 3 bases to trimming and J lost 1 base, with 6 bases between them. This CDR3 has 13 amino acids. Germline CDR1 SEHNR, CDR2 FQNEAQ (reference sequence).

Concerning this clonotype itself: A junction boundary mismatches the germline segment, possibly from a read error. The chain is built from TRBV7-7 and TRBJ1-5; 8 positions agree with TRBD1. Germline loops: CDR1 SSHAT, CDR2 FNYEAQ (reference sequence). The CDR3 covers 19 residues. DNA for the CDR3: TGTGCTAGCACCTATACCCCGGCAGAGGGACAGGATAGCAATCAGCCCCAGCATTTT. Encoded protein: CASTYTPAEGQDSNQPQHF.

This sequence joins TRBV30 and TRBJ1-2; D is possibly TRBD1 (6 bases). CDR3 length: 12 residues. Germline assignment: CDR1 GTSNPN and CDR2 SVGIG (reference sequence). Trimming pared 4 bases from V and 4 bases from J, leaving 10 bases between. Here the CDR3 DNA reads TGTGCCTGGACCCAGACAGGCTATGGCTACACCTTC. It yields the protein CAWTQTGYGYTF.

The chain has TRBV19 and TRBJ2-2, with 8 positions matching TRBD1. The CDR3 is 14 amino acids. The V gene end was trimmed by 6 bases and the J gene end by 6 bases; junction bases not matched to a gene: 6. Germline V gene lookup returns CDR1 LNHDA and CDR2 SQIVND (reference sequence). The CDR3 nucleotides read TGTGCCAGTAGAGGACAGGGAGTGTCCGGGGAGCTGTTTTTT. Its translation is CASRGQGVSGELFF.

The rearrangement joins TRBV20-1 to TRBJ2-5; 14 bases agree with TRBD2. Per the germline V gene, CDR1 is DFQATT and CDR2 is SNEGSKA (reference sequence). The CDR3 sequence is 18 residues long. The trim removed 2 bases at V and 5 bases at J, leaving 13 bases unmatched. DNA for the CDR3: TGCAGTGCTAGACGGTCCCGACTAGCGGGAGGGCTATTGGAGACCCAGTACTTC. Amino acids: CSARRSRLAGGLLETQYF.

This clonotype has a single count. The chain is built from TRBV7-9 and TRBJ1-4; 9 bases fit TRBD1. The V gene end was trimmed by 5 bases and the J gene end by 7 bases; junction bases not matched to a gene: 8. CDR1 is SEHNR, CDR2 FQNEAQ, per germline (reference sequence). The CDR3 sequence is 15 residues long. The CDR3 region is CASSDTGTGFEKLFF. The CDR3 region has the DNA TGTGCCAGCAGCGACACCGGGACAGGGTTTGAAAAACTGTTTTTT.

The CDR3 DNA is TGTGCCAGCAGTGAACGGTACACAGATACGCAGTATTTT. Translating gives CASSERYTDTQYF. This sequence joins TRBV2 and TRBJ2-3, with D unresolved. Looked up from germline, CDR1 is SNHLY and CDR2 is FYNNEI. This CDR3 has 13 amino acids. The V gene lost 2 bases and the J gene lost 2 bases, with 5 bases spanning the gap.

This clonotype has only one observation. The rearrangement links TRBV18 to TRBJ1-5; D gene ambiguous. V was trimmed by 2 bases and J by 4 bases, leaving 6 bases between them. Germline V gene lookup returns CDR1 KGHSH and CDR2 LQKENI. There are 13 residues in the CDR3. In nucleotides, the CDR3 is TGTGCCAGCTCACCATCAGAAAATCAGCCCCAGCATTTT. This gives the protein CASSPSENQPQHF.

The J gene is TRBJ2-3, the V gene TRBV19, with D possibly being TRBD1 (7 bases). Trimming cost V 5 bases and J 0 bases, with 12 bases left between them. The CDR3 is 15 residues long. Germline lookup yields CDR1 LNHDA and CDR2 SQIVND (reference sequence). CDR3 DNA sequence: TGTGCCAGTAGTCCCAGGGGGACTAGCACAGATACGCAGTATTTT. Protein: CASSPRGTSTDTQYF.

The table lists this clonotype with a few counts. The chain joins TRBV7-8 to TRBJ1-1, with 7 bases that match TRBD1. Germline trimming cut 2 bases from V and 5 bases from J; bases unmatched to any gene: 5. The CDR3 has 14 amino acids. Germline CDR1 and CDR2: SGHVS and FQNEAQ. The CDR3 loop reads CASSLYRGTTEAFF. The CDR3 bases are TGTGCCAGCAGCTTATACAGGGGAACGACTGAAGCTTTCTTT.

The rearrangement links TRBV30 to TRBJ2-2; TRBD2 aligns across 10 bases. This CDR3 region has 16 residues. Germline CDR1 and CDR2: GTSNPN and SVGIG (reference sequence). Trimming removed 2 bases from V and 6 bases from J; junction bases left unmatched: 9. The CDR3 reads CAWSFPMSGRAGELFF. CDR3 in DNA: TGTGCCTGGAGTTTCCCCATGAGCGGGAGGGCCGGGGAGCTGTTTTTT.

Worth noting for this clonotype: The junction does not match germline at one end; this may be a read error. CDR3 protein: CASSQRAGVTDAQYF. As DNA, the CDR3 is TGTGCCAGCAGCCAGCGAGCGGGGGTAACAGATGCGCAGTATTTT. This chain joins TRBV14 and TRBJ2-3, with 8 bases fitting TRBD2. Per germline, CDR1 SGHDN and CDR2 FVKESK. CDR3 length: 15 residues.

The chain recombines TRBV18 with TRBJ1-3; D unclear. Between the trimmed V and J ends, which lost 1 base and 2 bases, there was a span of 9 bases. Germline CDR1 is KGHSH and CDR2 is LQKENI. The CDR3 is 15 residues long. The CDR3 bases are TGTGCCAGCTCACCACGTACCGAGCCTGGAAACACCATATATTTT. Protein sequence: CASSPRTEPGNTIYF.